The 13 T cell receptor beta chains below all came from one sample that was sequenced in a study of molecular identifiers for immune sequencing clone quantification. Using its own MiXCR run on the PCR reads, TCRdb lists one record per CDR3 protein. Among 40,000 to 50,000 distinct CDR3 sequences listed, 15% to 20% were seen once. Input material: naive CD8+ T cells from blood, with Jurkat cell RNA spiked in. The sample's subset: FACS-sorted CD8+CD4-CCR7+CD45RA+ naive T cells. These TCRs come from a human donor in good health. Some libraries in this study had Jurkat cell RNA spiked in.

This clonotype has a count of ten or more. The CDR3 DNA reads TGCAGCGTTACTGACACTCACCTCTACTCTGGGGCCAACGTCCTGACTTTC. The encoded protein is CSVTDTHLYSGANVLTF. This rearrangement joins TRBV29-1 to TRBJ2-6, with D hard to call. This CDR3 is built from 17 residues. The germline V gene has CDR1 SQVTM and CDR2 ANQGSEA. Trimming took off 5 bases at V and 0 bases at J, with 17 bases between the two ends.

The chain employs TRBV7-6 and TRBJ2-7; D is perhaps TRBD1 (5 bases). Trimming removed 2 bases from V and 2 bases from J, with 10 bases in between. Germline CDR1 reads SGHVS; CDR2 reads FNYEAQ. The CDR3 totals 14 residues. The CDR3 is CASSLLGQTYEQYF. CDR3 nucleotide sequence: TGTGCCAGCAGCTTATTGGGGCAGACCTACGAGCAGTACTTC.

On this clonotype itself: A much larger clone lies a single base off, so this may be a read error. The conserved phenylalanine or tryptophan normally closing the CDR3 is absent here, so this likely arose from a read error. The V and J genes are TRBV7-9 and TRBJ1-1; unclear D gene. CDR3 size: 12 residues. V was clipped by 5 bases and J by 7 bases, with 11 bases between them. In germline, CDR1 is SEHNR, CDR2 FQNEAQ (reference sequence). The chain's CDR3 is CASSPPSGEAFL. CDR3 DNA sequence: TGTGCCAGCAGCCCCCCCTCGGGTGAAGCTTTCCTT.

Ten or more counts support this clonotype. The chain carries TRBV7-9 and TRBJ2-1, with a tentative D call TRBD2 (6 bases). The germline V gene encodes CDR1 SEHNR and CDR2 FQNEAQ (reference sequence). V lost 5 bases, J lost 4 bases, and 15 bases lay in between. The CDR3 totals 15 residues. The CDR3 spells CASSLGFSGYNEQFF. The CDR3 DNA follows: TGTGCCAGCAGCCTAGGGTTTAGCGGTTACAATGAGCAGTTCTTC.

Ten or more counts support this clonotype. The chain links TRBV7-9 to TRBJ2-7; D possibly corresponds to TRBD2 (7 bases). Between the trimmed V and J ends, which lost 3 bases and 2 bases, there was a span of 17 bases. CDR1 is SEHNR, CDR2 FQNEAQ, per germline (reference sequence). The CDR3 consists of 16 residues. In nucleotides, the CDR3 is TGTGCCAGCAGCTTCTCCGCCGGGGGGCCGGCCTACGAGCAGTACTTC. This gives the protein CASSFSAGGPAYEQYF.

This clonotype has a count of ten or more. The chain carries TRBV30 and TRBJ2-7, with 12 bases fitting TRBD2. Germline assignment: CDR1 GTSNPN and CDR2 SVGIG (reference sequence). The V and J ends lost 0 bases and 6 bases, in that order; junction bases with no gene match: 21. The CDR3 extends over 20 amino acids. This CDR3 is CAWSVRRLTSGSSWSSEQYF. For the CDR3, the DNA is TGTGCCTGGAGTGTAAGAAGGTTGACTAGCGGGAGTTCCTGGTCGTCCGAGCAGTACTTC.

This clonotype was recorded a few times. Given a much more abundant clone one base away, this may be a read error. The conserved phenylalanine or tryptophan is not found at the CDR3 terminus, so this likely reflects a read error. The V and J genes are TRBV13 and TRBJ2-3; D possibly matches TRBD1 or TRBD2 (5 bases each). With 2 bases removed from V and 4 bases from J, the gap between germline ends came to 10 bases. The CDR3 is made up of 14 amino acids. CDR1 and CDR2 (germline): PRHDT, FYEKMQ (reference sequence). CDR3 bases: TGTGCCAGCAGCTTACTTCGGGGACCAGATACGCAGTATTTA. This gives the protein CASSLLRGPDTQYL.

This clonotype was observed at least ten times. The chain is built from TRBV27 and TRBJ2-7; D unclear. The CDR3 has 15 amino acids. CDR1 is MNHEY, CDR2 SMNVEV, per germline (reference sequence). The V end lost 0 bases, the J end lost 2 bases, and 11 bases lay between the germline ends. The CDR3 region is CASSLSAGQTYEQYF. DNA for the CDR3: TGTGCCAGCAGTTTATCGGCCGGCCAGACCTACGAGCAGTACTTC.

Ten or more counts support this clonotype. The genes are TRBV5-5 and TRBJ2-3, with 10 bases identical to TRBD1. J was trimmed by 4 bases and V by 4 bases; bases with no gene match: 12. The CDR3 loop spans 17 amino acids. Germline V gene lookup returns CDR1 SGHKS and CDR2 YYEKEE (reference sequence). CDR3: CASSPGKDRGLADTQYF. CDR3 coding DNA: TGTGCCAGCAGCCCGGGCAAGGACAGGGGGTTGGCAGATACGCAGTATTTT.

This clonotype has a count of ten or more. The V and J genes are TRBV6-2 or TRBV6-3 and TRBJ2-2; a weak D match, TRBD1 (6 bases). CDR3 length equals 16 residues. V lost 6 bases, J lost 3 bases, and 17 bases lay in between. Germline-derived CDR1 and CDR2 are MNHEY and SVGEGT. CDR3 loop: CASSRRGTRDTGELFF. As DNA, the CDR3 is TGTGCCAGCAGCCGCAGAGGGACACGAGACACCGGGGAGCTGTTTTTT.

This clonotype was recorded at least ten times. The chain has TRBV11-1 and TRBJ1-1; D gene ambiguous. This CDR3 is 14 amino acids long. Deletions cut 0 bases from V and 4 bases from J, with 9 bases between. Germline CDR1 reads SGHAT; CDR2 reads FQDESV (reference sequence). The CDR3 region is CASSLAEGGTEAFF. The CDR3 DNA follows: TGTGCCAGCAGCTTAGCAGAGGGAGGCACTGAAGCTTTCTTT.

By sample fraction, this clonotype is medium-sized (0.01 to 0.1%). This chain connects TRBV29-1 to TRBJ2-3, with D unclear. This CDR3 comprises 14 residues. CDR1 is SQVTM, CDR2 ANQGSEA, per germline. Trimming took off 0 bases at V and 0 bases at J, with 7 bases between the two ends. Here the CDR3 reads CSVEERDSTDTQYF. The DNA of the CDR3 is TGCAGCGTTGAAGAGCGCGATAGCACAGATACGCAGTATTTT.

This clonotype showed up many times. V usage is TRBV9 and J usage is TRBJ2-4; D is undetermined. V lost 0 bases and J 0 bases, leaving 7 bases between the germline ends. Germline CDR1 and CDR2: SGDLS and YYNGEE. This CDR3 spans 15 amino acids. CDR3 region: CASSVEGVAKNIQYF. CDR3 coding DNA: TGTGCCAGCAGCGTAGAAGGAGTAGCCAAAAACATTCAGTACTTC. Full variable domain (outside the CDR3, taken from reference TRBV9 and TRBJ2-4): DSGVTQTPKHLITATGQRVTLRCSPRSGDLSVYWYQQSLDQGLQFLIQYYNGEERAKGNILERFSAQQFPDLHSELNLSSLELGDSALYFCASSVEGVAKNIQYFGAGTRLSVL.